What follows describes a single T cell receptor beta chain. This sample was included in a study of blood T cell repertoires in COVID-19. At the level of the study: Both acute and convalescent COVID-19 samples were obtained from the United States, Italy and Spain. T cells, B-cell-depleted T cells, or PBMCs provided the cDNA or gDNA that served as material.

Original data processing: Amplification from reference gene primers served as the basis for estimated nucleated cell counts. Only in-frame clones appear in the TCRdb table, and some are missing; sequencing was by immunoSEQ multiplex PCR. That table furnishes V, J and clone size, whereas the DNA furnished D and trimming. This sample has approximately 240,000 clones, with approximately 90% found just once. Germline V gene sequence: CDR1 SGHNT, CDR2 YYREEE (reference sequence). V dropped 1 base and J dropped 4 bases, with 12 bases sitting between them. The CDR3 has 14 amino acids. This receptor was taken from a woman aged 18 to 35 who had recovered from COVID-19. The sequenced sample was peripheral blood. This chain connects TRBV5-4 to TRBJ2-7; a weak D match, TRBD2 (5 bases). CDR3 in DNA: TGTGCCAGCAGCTTGAGCTACGGCGGGTACGAGCAGTACTTC. Protein: CASSLSYGGYEQYF.